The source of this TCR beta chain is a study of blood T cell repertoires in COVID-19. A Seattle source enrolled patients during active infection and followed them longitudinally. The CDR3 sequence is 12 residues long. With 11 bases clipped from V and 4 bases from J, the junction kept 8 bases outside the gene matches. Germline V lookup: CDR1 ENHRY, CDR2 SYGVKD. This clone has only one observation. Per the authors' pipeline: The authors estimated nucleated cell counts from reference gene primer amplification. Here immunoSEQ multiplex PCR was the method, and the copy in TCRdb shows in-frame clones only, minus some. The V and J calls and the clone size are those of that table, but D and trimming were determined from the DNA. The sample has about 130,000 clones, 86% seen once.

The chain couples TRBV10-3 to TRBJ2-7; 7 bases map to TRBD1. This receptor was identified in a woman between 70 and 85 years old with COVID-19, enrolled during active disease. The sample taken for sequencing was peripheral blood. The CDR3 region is CASRDSWYEQYF. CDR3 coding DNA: TGTGCCTCCCGGGACAGTTGGTACGAGCAGTACTTC.